The subject of this entry is one T cell receptor beta chain. This entry belongs to a study of blood T cell repertoires in COVID-19. The wider study: From the United States, Italy and Spain came samples of acute and convalescent COVID-19. Sources were T cells, B-cell-depleted T cells, or PBMCs; the material itself was cDNA or gDNA.

Authors' analysis steps: From reference gene primer amplification, estimates of nucleated cell counts were derived. Sequencing used immunoSEQ multiplex PCR; TCRdb keeps in-frame clones, though not all of them. The DNA gave D and trimming, while V, J and clone size come from that table. The repertoire holds around 58,000 clones, with nearly 90% as singletons. Deletions cut 6 bases from V and 1 base from J, with 14 bases between. The CDR3 has 15 residues. Germline V gene lookup returns CDR1 MNHEY and CDR2 SVGAGI. The rearrangement uses TRBV6-5 and TRBJ2-3; tentative D call: TRBD1 (5 bases). The clonotype originates from a man in his 60s with active COVID-19. Sequencing was performed on peripheral blood. The chain's CDR3 is CASRYNGQRTDTQYF. As DNA, the CDR3 is TGTGCCAGCAGGTACAACGGACAACGCACAGATACGCAGTATTTT.